The rows below give T cell receptor beta chains drawn from one sample of a study of neurological immune-mediated disorders. TCRdb reprocessed the 5' RACE reads with MiXCR, giving one entry per CDR3 protein. This sample carries 15,000 to 20,000 distinct CDR3 sequences, roughly 2.7% of them seen once, and the ten largest clones take 4.5% to 5.5%. The source material was PBMCs. These TCRs come from a woman aged 18-29 years with multiple sclerosis. Both conserved end residues are part of each CDR3. Fields, in order: V gene, J gene, clone size, D gene, CDR3 protein, CDR3 DNA. A D gene is named only where the DNA matches it firmly. Some rows have no size entry. The others give once, few or many, or a class for an expanded clone.

>TRBV20-1|TRBJ2-3|few|.
CSAKGFWSTDTQYF
TGCAGTGCCAAGGGGTTTTGGAGCACAGATACGCAGTATTTT
>TRBV19|TRBJ1-1|.|.
CASSGGRGSGPAEAFF
TGTGCCAGTAGTGGAGGGCGGGGGTCCGGTCCAGCAGAAGCTTTCTTT
>TRBV7-8|TRBJ2-1|many|.
CASSLGGGTYNEQFF
TGTGCCAGCAGCTTAGGAGGCGGGACCTACAATGAGCAGTTCTTC
>TRBV7-9|TRBJ2-3|many|TRBD2
CASSPEAGGPTDTQYF
TGTGCCAGCAGCCCGGAAGCGGGAGGGCCGACAGATACGCAGTATTTT
>TRBV7-9|TRBJ2-1|many|TRBD2
CASSLQLAGGGDEQFF
TGTGCCAGCAGCTTACAGCTAGCGGGAGGGGGCGATGAGCAGTTCTTC
>TRBV5-1|TRBJ2-7|many|.
CASSLGRDGPYEQYF
TGCGCCAGCAGCTTGGGGCGGGACGGACCCTACGAGCAGTACTTC
>TRBV25-1|TRBJ1-6|few|TRBD1
CATRLGQGNSPLHF
TGTGCCACCCGTCTAGGACAGGGGAATTCACCCCTACACTTT
>TRBV7-9|TRBJ2-7|many|TRBD2
CASSFVGTSGGPSYEQYF
TGTGCCAGCAGCTTCGTCGGGACTAGCGGGGGCCCCTCCTACGAGCAGTACTTC
>TRBV21-1|TRBJ1-5|many|.
CASSHRDKPQHF
TGTGCCAGCAGCCACAGGGACAAACCCCAGCATTTT
>TRBV11-3|TRBJ2-1|many|.
CASSLVLRYPYNEQFF
TGTGCCAGCAGCTTAGTGCTACGGTACCCCTACAATGAGCAGTTCTTC
>TRBV7-8|TRBJ2-5|.|.
CASSTGLGETQYF
TGTGCCAGCAGCACGGGCCTTGGGGAGACCCAGTACTTC
>TRBV20-1|TRBJ1-3|many|.
CSARGSQGSGNTIYF
TGCAGTGCTAGAGGATCACAGGGTTCTGGAAACACCATATATTTT
>TRBV12-3/TRBV12-4|TRBJ1-1|many|.
CASSPLRGNTEAFF
TGTGCCAGCAGCCCTTTAAGGGGGAACACTGAAGCTTTCTTT
>TRBV20-1|TRBJ2-5|many|.
CSAQFWRETQYF
TGCAGTGCTCAGTTCTGGAGAGAGACCCAGTACTTC
>TRBV20-1|TRBJ2-7|many|.
CSATLQEEFREQYF
TGCAGTGCCACACTACAGGAGGAGTTCCGCGAGCAGTACTTC
>TRBV18|TRBJ2-1|.|.
CASSPQGEQFF
TGTGCCAGCTCACCACAAGGGGAGCAGTTCTTC
>TRBV9|TRBJ2-1|many|.
CASSARGGALEQFF
TGTGCCAGCAGCGCTAGAGGGGGGGCTCTGGAGCAGTTCTTC
>TRBV5-1|TRBJ2-3|many|.
CASSLSAGATTDTQYF
TGCGCCAGCAGCTTGTCGGCAGGGGCTACCACAGATACGCAGTATTTT
>TRBV20-1|TRBJ2-3|many|.
CSASWDGSTDTQYF
TGCAGTGCTAGTTGGGACGGGAGCACAGATACGCAGTATTTT
>TRBV6-4|TRBJ1-2|many|.
CASSVGAGYGYTF
TGTGCCAGTAGTGTGGGGGCTGGCTATGGCTACACCTTC
>TRBV3-1|TRBJ1-1|many|TRBD1
CASSQPQGMNTEAFF
TGTGCCAGCAGCCAACCACAGGGGATGAACACTGAAGCTTTCTTT
>TRBV7-2|TRBJ1-2|many|TRBD1
CASSRSRAGGTNYGYTF
TGTGCCAGCAGCCGGAGTAGGGCAGGGGGCACTAACTATGGCTACACCTTC
>TRBV28|TRBJ1-3|many|.
CASKDSSGNTIYF
TGTGCCAGCAAGGACTCCTCTGGAAACACCATATATTTT
>TRBV5-5|TRBJ1-6|many|TRBD1
CASSWTGENSPLHF
TGTGCCAGCAGCTGGACAGGCGAAAATTCACCCCTCCACTTT